This TCR beta chain was captured by sequencing in a study of neoadjuvant anti-PD-1 for oral cavity cancer. The wider study: Before surgery, most patients got three to four biweekly 3 mg/kg nivolumab doses. Around day 43, patients without progression received a fourth nivolumab dose before surgery. Study outcomes and limitations: Pretreatment Treg/Th17 ratio correlated inversely with post-treatment tumor clonality.

With regard to this clone: What it recognizes is unknown.

The CDR3 sequence is 14 residues long. V lost 4 bases to trimming and J lost 7 bases, with 15 bases between them. CDR1 and CDR2 (germline): SGHRS, YFSETQ. Time point given: after neoadjuvant nivolumab, at surgical resection. These oral cavity squamous cell carcinomas were HPV-negative and locally advanced. Sequencing was performed with immunoSEQ multiplex PCR; in TCRdb, only in-frame clones are kept and a portion is missing. The data contain tens of thousands of clones, around 40% of them singletons. V usage is TRBV5-1 and J usage is TRBJ1-5; D perhaps matches TRBD1 (6 bases). The TCR was taken from a person between 40 and 85 years old with oral cavity squamous cell carcinoma. The sequences come from tumor tissue, collected after nivolumab (anti-PD-1) treatment. The CDR3: CASSPDSPRQPQHF. The CDR3 DNA reads TGCGCCAGCAGCCCGGACAGCCCACGGCAGCCCCAGCATTTT.